The present T cell receptor (beta chain) was sequenced within a study of vaccination and CD4 T cells after COVID-19. Study summary: Control cultures were given a CEFX pool, an HIV-1 Nef pool, or no peptide.

Notes on this clonotype: The target antigen is unknown.

The assay that was used to sequence DNA from cultured CD4+ T cells was the Oncomine TCR Beta short-read assay. TCRdb reprocessed the PCR reads via MiXCR and lists one record per CDR3 protein. The table has nearly 15,000 distinct CDR3 sequences, roughly 50% seen once. The germline V gene has CDR1 LNHNV and CDR2 YYDKDF (reference sequence). V lost 6 bases, J lost 9 bases, and 9 bases lay in between. The CDR3 spans 11 residues. As to treatment: approximately nine-day PBMC culture with coronavirus spike peptide pools or control peptides (ViraFEST assay). Each well received a few million PBMCs, cultured with about 9.4 IU/ml IL-2 and 10 ug/ml peptide pools. Replacement of half the medium with fresh IL-2 medium took place on days 3 and 7.

The input for sequencing was CD4+ T cells from blood, cultured in vitro, taken before SARS-CoV-2 vaccination. The chain has TRBV15 and TRBJ1-5, with TRBD1 as a possible D gene (6 bases). The origin of this receptor is a human donor who had recovered from COVID-19. The CDR3 coding sequence is TGTGCCACCAGAGGCAGGGGGCCCCAGCATTTT. Translated: CATRGRGPQHF.